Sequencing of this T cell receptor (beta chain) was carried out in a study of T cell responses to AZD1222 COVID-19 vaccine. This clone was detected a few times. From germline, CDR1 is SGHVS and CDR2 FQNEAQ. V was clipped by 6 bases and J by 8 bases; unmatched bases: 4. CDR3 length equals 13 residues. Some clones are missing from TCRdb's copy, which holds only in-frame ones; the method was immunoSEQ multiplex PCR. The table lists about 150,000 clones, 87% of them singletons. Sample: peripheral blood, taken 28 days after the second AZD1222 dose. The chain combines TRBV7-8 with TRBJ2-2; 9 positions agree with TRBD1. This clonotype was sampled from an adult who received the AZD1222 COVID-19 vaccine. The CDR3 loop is CASRRQGVGELFF. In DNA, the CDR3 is TGTGCCAGCAGAAGACAGGGGGTAGGGGAGCTGTTTTTT. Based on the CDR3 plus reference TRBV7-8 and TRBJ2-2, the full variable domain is GAGVSQSPRYKVAKRGQDVALRCDPISGHVSLFWYQQALGQGPEFLTYFQNEAQLDKSGLPSDRFFAERPEGSVSTLKIQRTQQEDSAVYLCASRRQGVGELFFGEGSRLTVL.